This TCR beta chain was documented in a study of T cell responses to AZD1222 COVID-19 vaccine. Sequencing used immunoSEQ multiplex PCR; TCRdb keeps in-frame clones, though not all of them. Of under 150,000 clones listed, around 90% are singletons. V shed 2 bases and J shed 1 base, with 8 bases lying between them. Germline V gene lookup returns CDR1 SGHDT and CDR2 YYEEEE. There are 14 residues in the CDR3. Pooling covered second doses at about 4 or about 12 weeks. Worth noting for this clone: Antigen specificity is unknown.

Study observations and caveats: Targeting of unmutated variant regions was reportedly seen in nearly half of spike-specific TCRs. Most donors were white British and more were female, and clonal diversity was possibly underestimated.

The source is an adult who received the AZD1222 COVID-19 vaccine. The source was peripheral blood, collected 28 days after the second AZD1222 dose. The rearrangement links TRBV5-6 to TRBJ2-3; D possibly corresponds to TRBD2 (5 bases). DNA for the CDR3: TGTGCCAGCAGCTTACTAGACGGCACAGATACGCAGTATTTT. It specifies CASSLLDGTDTQYF.